These 30 T cell receptor beta chains were sequenced from one sample in a study of blood T cell repertoires in COVID-19. The assay was immunoSEQ multiplex PCR, and TCRdb's table has in-frame clones only and misses some. Among a few hundred thousand clones listed, approximately 90% were seen once. The sequenced material came from PBMCs or T cells enriched from blood (not recorded which). The receptors here all came from a woman aged 55-70 years in a cohort exposed to, infected with or recovered from COVID-19 (not recorded which).

The chain has TRBV9 and TRBJ2-7; 12 nucleotides align to TRBD2. The germline CDR1 and CDR2 sequences are SGDLS and YYNGEE. Trimming cost V 4 bases and J 2 bases; bases outside gene matches: 4. The CDR3 spans 15 residues. Here the CDR3 DNA reads TGTGCCAGCAGCCTAGCGGGAGGGCTAACCTACGAGCAGTACTTC. Translating it yields CASSLAGGLTYEQYF.

V usage is TRBV19 and J usage is TRBJ2-5; 7 bases are shared with TRBD1. J was trimmed by 5 bases and V by 6 bases; bases with no gene match: 9. This CDR3 is built from 14 residues. Looked up from germline, CDR1 is LNHDA and CDR2 is SQIVND (reference sequence). The CDR3 reads CASSPRGGEETQYF. For the CDR3, the DNA is TGTGCCAGTAGCCCTCGAGGGGGCGAGGAGACCCAGTACTTC.

This clone was observed a single time. The rearrangement links TRBV28 to TRBJ1-2; TRBD1 agrees at 9 bases. Germline assignment: CDR1 MDHEN and CDR2 SYDVKM. Unmatched junction bases numbered 8, after V lost 2 bases and J lost 4 bases. CDR3 length: 16 residues. CDR3 sequence: CASSLPNRGQGYGYTF. The CDR3, as DNA: TGTGCCAGCAGTTTACCCAACAGGGGGCAAGGCTATGGCTACACCTTC.

The rearrangement links TRBV5-5 to TRBJ2-1, with 9 bases lining up with TRBD1. The CDR3 is made up of 17 amino acids. J lost 1 base, V lost 2 bases, and 7 bases had no gene match. Germline V lookup: CDR1 SGHKS, CDR2 YYEKEE (reference sequence). This chain's CDR3 is CASSFGTGPRSYNEQFF. Here the CDR3 DNA reads TGTGCCAGCAGCTTCGGGACAGGGCCCCGTTCCTACAATGAGCAGTTCTTC.

The rearrangement joins TRBV7-3 to TRBJ2-3; weak D call: TRBD2 (6 bases). V was clipped by 3 bases and J by 4 bases, with 14 bases between them. The CDR3 spans 15 residues. Germline values: CDR1 SGHTA, CDR2 FQGTGA. The CDR3 loop is CASSFRRGVADTQYF. DNA for the CDR3: TGTGCCAGCAGCTTTAGGAGGGGAGTGGCAGATACGCAGTATTTT.

The chain employs TRBV6-1 and TRBJ1-2; D call uncertain. Germline values: CDR1 MNHNS, CDR2 SASEGT. CDR3 length: 16 amino acids. V lost 2 bases and J lost 5, with 18 bases in between. This chain's CDR3 is CASSELRLLLGYGYTF. CDR3 sequence (DNA): TGTGCCAGCAGTGAACTCCGACTACTTCTGGGATATGGCTACACCTTC.

This chain uses TRBV28 with TRBJ2-3; 7 nucleotides agree with TRBD2. Germline V gene data show CDR1 as MDHEN and CDR2 as SYDVKM. CDR3 length equals 15 residues. Trimming took 6 bases from V and 1 from J; bases not matched to a gene: 7. This CDR3 reads CASRESGARTDTQYF. The CDR3 DNA follows: TGTGCCAGCAGGGAAAGCGGGGCCCGCACAGATACGCAGTATTTT.

J is TRBJ1-2 and V is TRBV6-5; a weak D match, TRBD1 (6 bases). Trimming pared 5 bases from V and 4 bases from J, leaving 17 bases between. Germline CDR1 MNHEY, CDR2 SVGAGI. CDR3 length: 15 amino acids. The CDR3 sequence: CASSRSGGGLYGYTF. The CDR3 nucleotides read TGTGCCAGCAGTCGTTCGGGGGGGGGCCTCTATGGCTACACCTTC.

The rearrangement uses TRBV20-1 and TRBJ1-2, with D possibly TRBD1 on 5 matching bases. Germline-derived CDR1 and CDR2 are DFQATT and SNEGSKA (reference sequence). CDR3 size: 14 residues. The V and J ends lost 3 bases and 4 bases respectively, with 15 bases between them. CDR3 in DNA: TGCAGTGCTAGTGCCCAGGGATGGGGCTATGGCTACACCTTC. It specifies CSASAQGWGYGYTF.

This clone occurred a few times. The rearrangement uses TRBV5-6 and TRBJ2-7; tentative D call: TRBD1 (6 bases). The CDR3 is made up of 13 amino acids. V was pared by 5 bases and J by 1 base, with 10 bases between. Germline V CDR1 and CDR2: SGHDT, YYEEEE. The CDR3 spells CASRGQGSYEQYF. The CDR3, as DNA: TGTGCCAGCAGGGGGCAGGGGTCCTACGAGCAGTACTTC.

This clone was observed a handful of times. This chain uses TRBV5-6 with TRBJ1-1; the match to TRBD1 covers 7 bases. CDR1 SGHDT and CDR2 YYEEEE come from the germline V gene. The CDR3 sequence is 12 residues long. The V gene end was trimmed by 0 bases and the J gene end by 10 bases; junction bases not matched to a gene: 3. DNA for the CDR3: TGTGCCAGCAGCTTGGGACAGGGTCGAGCTTTCTTT. Translation: CASSLGQGRAFF.

This chain's CDR3 is CASSLLAPGELFF. CDR3 nucleotides: TGTGCCAGCAGCCTTCTAGCTCCCGGGGAGCTGTTTTTT. This chain connects TRBV3-1 (or the pseudogene TRBV3-2) to TRBJ2-2, with D perhaps TRBD2 (5 bases). Germline V CDR1 and CDR2: LGHDT, YNNKEL (reference sequence). Trimming removed 4 bases from V and 6 bases from J, with 9 bases in between. The CDR3 spans 13 residues.

The genes are TRBV7-9 and TRBJ2-2, with D possibly TRBD1 on 5 matching bases. Germline lookup yields CDR1 SEHNR and CDR2 FQNEAQ (reference sequence). Trimming cost V 2 bases and J 7 bases, with 14 bases left between them. This CDR3 has 15 residues. The CDR3 sequence is CASSLRGAIIGELFF. The CDR3 coding sequence is TGTGCCAGCAGCTTAAGGGGCGCGATTATCGGGGAGCTGTTTTTT.

Points on this clone: Sequence at one end of the junction differs from germline and may be a read error. The chain uses TRBV6-5 and TRBJ2-7; 11 nucleotides match TRBD1. This CDR3 comprises 12 residues. CDR1 is MNHEY and CDR2 is SVGAGI in the germline V gene. The CDR3 DNA is TGTGCCAGCAGTAACGGACAGGGGGCGCTTGTCTTC. Residues: CASSNGQGALVF.

This clone was recorded once. The chain has TRBV5-5 and TRBJ2-7; 7 bases align to TRBD1. Germline lookup yields CDR1 SGHKS and CDR2 YYEKEE (reference sequence). The junction had 2 bases not matched to a gene; V was cut back by 3 bases and J by 5 bases. This CDR3 comprises 12 residues. Written as DNA, the CDR3 is TGTGCCAGCAGCTCACAGGGGAACGAGCAGTACTTC. The encoded protein is CASSSQGNEQYF.

The V and J genes are TRBV20-1 and TRBJ2-5; D not certain. This CDR3 comprises 13 residues. The germline CDR1 and CDR2 sequences are DFQATT and SNEGSKA (reference sequence). The V end lost 3 bases, the J end lost 4 bases, and 12 bases lay between the germline ends. The CDR3 is CSASARRSETQYF. DNA for the CDR3: TGCAGTGCTAGTGCCCGCCGGTCAGAGACCCAGTACTTC.

The chain couples TRBV7-2 to TRBJ2-7, with D perhaps matching TRBD2 (5 bases). The CDR3 is 15 amino acids. Germline CDR1 SGHTA, CDR2 FQGNSA. The V gene lost 3 bases and the J gene lost 5 bases, with 17 bases spanning the gap. Here the CDR3 reads CASSFSRAASHEQYF. Written as DNA, the CDR3 is TGTGCCAGCAGCTTCTCACGGGCGGCTAGCCACGAGCAGTACTTC.

CDR3 protein: CATSRDPGEREEYF. CDR3 bases: TGTGCCACCAGCAGAGATCCTGGGGAGAGGGAAGAGTACTTC. The chain recombines TRBV15 with TRBJ2-4, with a possible D match to TRBD2 (5 bases). The length of the CDR3 is 14 residues. CDR1 and CDR2 from the germline V gene are LNHNV and YYDKDF (reference sequence). V was shortened by 0 bases and J by 14 bases, with 17 bases between the two germline ends.

The chain has TRBV19 and TRBJ1-3, with 7 nucleotides matching TRBD1. The V gene end was trimmed by 3 bases and the J gene end by 8 bases; junction bases not matched to a gene: 7. The germline CDR1 and CDR2 sequences are LNHDA and SQIVND (reference sequence). This CDR3 has 14 amino acids. CDR3 sequence: CASSMRTGEDTIYF. The CDR3 DNA follows: TGTGCCAGTAGTATGAGGACAGGCGAGGACACCATATATTTT.

The chain carries TRBV27 and TRBJ1-1, with TRBD1 matching 8 bases. This CDR3 region has 16 residues. Germline V gene sequence: CDR1 MNHEY, CDR2 SMNVEV (reference sequence). The V segment lost 0 bases and the J segment 4 bases; nucleotides outside the gene matches: 7. The CDR3 DNA is TGTGCCAGCAGTTTATCCGACCAGGGGGCGGGCACTGAAGCTTTCTTT. As protein: CASSLSDQGAGTEAFF.

V and J are TRBV6-5 and TRBJ2-1; possible D gene TRBD1, 6 bases. The germline V gene encodes CDR1 MNHEY and CDR2 SVGAGI. The V end lost 5 bases, the J end lost 9 bases, and 8 bases lay between the germline ends. The CDR3 has 11 amino acids. CDR3 nucleotides: TGTGCCAGCAGTAGGGGGAGTGAGCAGTTCTTC. It yields the protein CASSRGSEQFF.

This chain joins TRBV7-2 and TRBJ1-2; 7 positions match TRBD1. V gave up 5 bases and J gave up 8 bases; unmatched junction bases: 8. Germline CDR1 is SGHTA and CDR2 is FQGNSA. The CDR3 runs to 13 residues. In DNA form, the CDR3 reads TGTGCCAGCAGCCGGGGACAGCAAGGGGGCTACACCTTC. Protein: CASSRGQQGGYTF.

The chain combines TRBV19 with TRBJ2-7; 10 nucleotides line up with TRBD2. The ends lost 3 bases at V and 4 bases at J; junction bases unmatched: 6. The CDR3 is made up of 15 amino acids. Germline CDR1 LNHDA, CDR2 SQIVND (reference sequence). The CDR3 loop is CASSMLTSGYYEQYF. The CDR3 DNA reads TGTGCCAGTAGTATGCTGACTAGCGGGTATTACGAGCAGTACTTC. The variable domain in full, with the rest retrieved from reference TRBV19 and TRBJ2-7, is DGGITQSPKYLFRKEGQNVTLSCEQNLNHDAMYWYRQDPGQGLRLIYYSQIVNDFQKGDIAEGYSVSREKKESFPLTVTSAQKNPTAFYLCASSMLTSGYYEQYFGPGTRLTVT.

This clone has only one observation. The chain uses TRBV24-1 and TRBJ1-4; TRBD1 matches 9 bases. The CDR3 is made up of 13 amino acids. Germline CDR1 KGHDR, CDR2 SFDVKD. The trim removed 12 bases at V and 7 bases at J, leaving 8 bases unmatched. CDR3 coding DNA: TGTGCCTCCTCGGGACAGGGATCTGAAAAACTGTTTTTT. Its translation: CASSGQGSEKLFF.

The chain employs TRBV5-1 and TRBJ2-2; a weak D match, TRBD2 (7 bases). Germline CDR1 SGHRS, CDR2 YFSETQ. This CDR3 is 15 amino acids long. Trimming removed 3 bases from V and 6 bases from J, with 15 bases in between. Here the CDR3 reads CASSWDTGRAGELFF. For the CDR3, the DNA is TGCGCCAGCAGCTGGGACACTGGGAGGGCCGGGGAGCTGTTTTTT.

In DNA form, the CDR3 reads TGTGCCAGCTCACCACACGGGAGTGGCACCTACGAGCAGTACTTC. It encodes CASSPHGSGTYEQYF. The J gene is TRBJ2-7, the V gene TRBV18, with D possibly matching TRBD2 (6 bases). The CDR3 contains 15 residues. Germline values: CDR1 KGHSH, CDR2 LQKENI. V was trimmed by 1 base and J by 2 bases, leaving 12 bases between them.

This chain connects TRBV24-1 to TRBJ2-3; D is perhaps TRBD2 (5 bases). Germline assignment: CDR1 KGHDR and CDR2 SFDVKD. There are 14 residues in the CDR3. Trimming took off 2 bases at V and 3 bases at J, with 8 bases between the two ends. For the CDR3, the DNA is TGTGCCACCAGTGATTCCCCGGGGACAGATACGCAGTATTTT. Translating gives CATSDSPGTDTQYF.

The V gene is TRBV27, the J gene TRBJ2-1; 8 positions agree with TRBD1. In germline, CDR1 is MNHEY, CDR2 SMNVEV (reference sequence). Trimming at V came to 6 bases and at J to 6 bases, leaving 16 bases not matched to a gene. The CDR3 extends over 17 amino acids. The CDR3 sequence: CASRLLTGTGILNEQFF. The CDR3 region has the DNA TGTGCCAGCAGACTCCTAACCGGGACAGGCATCCTCAATGAGCAGTTCTTC.

The CDR3 loop is CASSLGQPSYNEQFF. In nucleotides, the CDR3 is TGTGCCAGCAGCTTAGGACAGCCCTCCTACAATGAGCAGTTCTTC. This chain joins TRBV11-3 and TRBJ2-1; D might be TRBD1 (5 bases). Trimming took 1 base from V and 0 from J, leaving 7 bases between them. The CDR3 contains 15 residues. Germline V gene sequence: CDR1 SGHNT, CDR2 YENEEA.

The V call is TRBV18, the J call TRBJ1-3; D unresolved. The CDR3 runs to 15 residues. Trimming left V 1 base short and J 6 bases short, with 13 bases between. Germline-derived CDR1 and CDR2 are KGHSH and LQKENI. The CDR3 sequence: CASSPQRGMENTIYF. CDR3 coding DNA: TGTGCCAGCTCACCACAGAGAGGAATGGAAAACACCATATATTTT.